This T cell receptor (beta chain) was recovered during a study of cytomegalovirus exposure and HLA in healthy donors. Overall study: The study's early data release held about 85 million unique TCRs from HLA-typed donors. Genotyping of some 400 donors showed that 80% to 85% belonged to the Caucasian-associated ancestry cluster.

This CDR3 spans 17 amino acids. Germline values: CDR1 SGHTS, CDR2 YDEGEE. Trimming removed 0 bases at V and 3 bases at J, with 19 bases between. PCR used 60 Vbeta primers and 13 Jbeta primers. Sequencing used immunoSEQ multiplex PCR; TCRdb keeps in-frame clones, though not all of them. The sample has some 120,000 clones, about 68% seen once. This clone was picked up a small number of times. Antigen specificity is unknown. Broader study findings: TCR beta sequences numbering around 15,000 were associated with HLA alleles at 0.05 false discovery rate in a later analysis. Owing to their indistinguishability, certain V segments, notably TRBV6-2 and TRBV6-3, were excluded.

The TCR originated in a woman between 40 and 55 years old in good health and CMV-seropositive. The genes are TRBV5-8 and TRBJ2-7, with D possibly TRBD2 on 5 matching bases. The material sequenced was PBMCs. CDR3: CASSLVTLAFPDYEQYF. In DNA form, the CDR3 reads TGTGCCAGCAGCTTGGTGACTTTAGCGTTCCCGGACTACGAGCAGTACTTC.